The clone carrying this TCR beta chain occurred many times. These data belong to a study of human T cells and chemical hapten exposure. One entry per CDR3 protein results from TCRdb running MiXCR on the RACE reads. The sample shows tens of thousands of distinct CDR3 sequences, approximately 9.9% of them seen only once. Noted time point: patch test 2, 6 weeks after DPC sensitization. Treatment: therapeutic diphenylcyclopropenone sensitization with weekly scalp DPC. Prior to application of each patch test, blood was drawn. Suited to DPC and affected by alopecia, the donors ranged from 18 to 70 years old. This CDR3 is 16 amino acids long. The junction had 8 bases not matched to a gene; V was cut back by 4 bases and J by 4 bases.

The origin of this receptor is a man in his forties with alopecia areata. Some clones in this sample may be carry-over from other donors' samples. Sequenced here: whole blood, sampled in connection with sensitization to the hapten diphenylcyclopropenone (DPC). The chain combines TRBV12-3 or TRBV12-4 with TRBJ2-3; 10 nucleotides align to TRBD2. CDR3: CASSWALAGTSDTQYF. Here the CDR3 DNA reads TGTGCCAGCAGTTGGGCACTAGCGGGAACCTCAGATACGCAGTATTTT.